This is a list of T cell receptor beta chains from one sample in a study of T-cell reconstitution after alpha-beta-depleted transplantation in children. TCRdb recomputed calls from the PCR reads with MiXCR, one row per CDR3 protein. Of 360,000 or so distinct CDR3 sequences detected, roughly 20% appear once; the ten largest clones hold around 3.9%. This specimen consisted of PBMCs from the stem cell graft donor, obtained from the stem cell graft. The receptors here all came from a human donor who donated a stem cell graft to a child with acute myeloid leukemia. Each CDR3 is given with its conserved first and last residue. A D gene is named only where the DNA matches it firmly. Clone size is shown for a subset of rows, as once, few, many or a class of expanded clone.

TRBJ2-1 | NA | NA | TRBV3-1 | CASSQGSTGYEQFF | TGTGCCAGCAGCCAAGGCTCCACGGGGTACGAGCAGTTCTTC
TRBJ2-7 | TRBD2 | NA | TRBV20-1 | CSASGRLAGVSHEQYF | TGCAGTGCTAGTGGCCGACTAGCGGGAGTATCCCACGAGCAGTACTTC
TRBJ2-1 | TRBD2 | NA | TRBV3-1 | CASSPSAGTSGTNEQFF | TGTGCCAGCAGCCCAAGCGCCGGGACTAGCGGGACCAATGAGCAGTTCTTC
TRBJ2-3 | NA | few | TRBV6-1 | CASKPRVTDTQYF | TGTGCCAGCAAACCCAGGGTCACAGATACGCAGTATTTT
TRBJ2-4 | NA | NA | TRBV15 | CATSRDEDIQYF | TGTGCCACCAGCAGAGATGAGGACATTCAGTACTTC
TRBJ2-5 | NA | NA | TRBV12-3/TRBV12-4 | CASRPTQETQYF | TGTGCCAGCAGGCCGACCCAAGAGACCCAGTACTTC
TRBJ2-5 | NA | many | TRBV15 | CATSRVGLGETQYF | TGTGCCACCAGCAGAGTAGGGCTAGGAGAGACCCAGTACTTC
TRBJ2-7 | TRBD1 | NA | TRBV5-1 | CASSGTGGEQYF | TGCGCCAGCAGCGGGACAGGGGGAGAGCAGTACTTC
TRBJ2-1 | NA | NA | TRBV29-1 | CSALPEVNEQFF | TGCAGCGCCCTACCCGAGGTCAATGAGCAGTTCTTC
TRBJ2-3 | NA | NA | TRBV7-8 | CASRPHGPDTQYF | TGTGCCAGCAGGCCCCACGGCCCAGATACGCAGTATTTT
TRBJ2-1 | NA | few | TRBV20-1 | CSASPGQTMSQFF | TGCAGTGCTAGCCCAGGACAGACAATGTCGCAGTTCTTC
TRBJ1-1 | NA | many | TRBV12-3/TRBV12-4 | CASSLTQGNTEAFF | TGTGCCAGCAGCCTGACTCAGGGAAACACTGAAGCTTTCTTT
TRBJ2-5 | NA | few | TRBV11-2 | CASSWGDRYQETQYF | TGTGCCAGCAGCTGGGGAGACAGGTACCAAGAGACCCAGTACTTC
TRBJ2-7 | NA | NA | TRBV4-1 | CASSQEGDIYEQYF | TGCGCCAGCAGCCAAGAGGGGGACATCTACGAGCAGTACTTC
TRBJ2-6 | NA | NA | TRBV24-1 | CATSDSSVSGANVLTF | TGTGCCACCAGTGATTCATCAGTCTCTGGGGCCAACGTCCTGACTTTC
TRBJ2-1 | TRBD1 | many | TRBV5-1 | CASSIQTGDNEQFF | TGCGCCAGCAGCATTCAAACAGGGGACAATGAGCAGTTCTTC
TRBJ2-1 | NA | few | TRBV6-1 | CASSADWGSYNEQFF | TGTGCCAGCAGTGCAGACTGGGGCTCCTACAATGAGCAGTTCTTC
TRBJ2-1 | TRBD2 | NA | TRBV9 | CASSVGLAGSSYNEQFF | TGTGCCAGCAGCGTCGGACTAGCGGGATCGTCCTACAATGAGCAGTTCTTC
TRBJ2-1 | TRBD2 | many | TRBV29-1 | CSVLLAGDPYNEQFF | TGCAGCGTCCTACTAGCGGGAGACCCCTACAATGAGCAGTTCTTC
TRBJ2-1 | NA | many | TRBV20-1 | CSAPGTWNNEQFF | TGCAGTGCTCCTGGGACTTGGAACAATGAGCAGTTCTTC
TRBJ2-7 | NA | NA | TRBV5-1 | CASSLESSGGGYEQYF | TGCGCCAGCAGCTTGGAGTCTAGCGGAGGGGGCTACGAGCAGTACTTC
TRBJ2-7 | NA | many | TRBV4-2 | CASSQGFPGTSYEQYF | TGTGCCAGCAGCCAAGGTTTCCCGGGAACCTCCTACGAGCAGTACTTC
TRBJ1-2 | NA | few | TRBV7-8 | CASKGYGYTF | TGTGCCAGCAAGGGCTATGGCTACACCTTC
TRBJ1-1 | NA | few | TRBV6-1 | CASSELHGRGNTEAFF | TGTGCCAGCAGTGAGTTACACGGACGGGGGAACACTGAAGCTTTCTTT
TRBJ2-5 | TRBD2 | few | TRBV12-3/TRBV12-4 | CASTLAGEPQETQYF | TGTGCCAGCACCTTAGCGGGGGAACCGCAAGAGACCCAGTACTTC
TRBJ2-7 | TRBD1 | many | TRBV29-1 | CSVATGNDEQYF | TGCAGCGTTGCGACAGGGAACGACGAGCAGTACTTC
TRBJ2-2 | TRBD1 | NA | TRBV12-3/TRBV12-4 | CASRGQGGDTGELFF | TGTGCCAGCAGAGGACAGGGTGGAGACACCGGGGAGCTGTTTTTT
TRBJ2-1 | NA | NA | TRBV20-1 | CSAPPGHPYNEQFF | TGCAGTGCTCCCCCCGGACATCCCTACAATGAGCAGTTCTTC
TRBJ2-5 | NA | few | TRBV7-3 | CASSLIMTQYF | TGTGCCAGCAGCTTAATTATGACCCAGTACTTC
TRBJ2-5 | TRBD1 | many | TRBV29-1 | CSVRTGGRETQYF | TGCAGCGTTAGGACAGGGGGCCGGGAGACCCAGTACTTC
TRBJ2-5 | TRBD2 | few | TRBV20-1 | CSAEREGGQETQYF | TGCAGTGCTGAGCGGGAGGGCGGACAAGAGACCCAGTACTTC
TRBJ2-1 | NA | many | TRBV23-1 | CASIVSLARGNEQFF | TGCGCCAGCATAGTCTCGCTAGCTCGAGGGAATGAGCAGTTCTTC
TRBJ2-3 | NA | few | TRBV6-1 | CASSERVRAGREDTQYF | TGTGCCAGCAGTGAAAGGGTTCGCGCGGGACGGGAAGATACGCAGTATTTT
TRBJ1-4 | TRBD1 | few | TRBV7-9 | CASSIDRGGDEKLFF | TGTGCCAGCAGCATCGACAGGGGAGGCGATGAAAAACTGTTTTTT
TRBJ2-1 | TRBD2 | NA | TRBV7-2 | CASTLRASGRGFF | TGTGCCAGCACCCTTAGAGCTAGCGGGAGGGGATTCTTC
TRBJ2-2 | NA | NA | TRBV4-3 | CASSQDKDTGELFF | TGCGCCAGCAGCCAAGATAAGGACACCGGGGAGCTGTTTTTT
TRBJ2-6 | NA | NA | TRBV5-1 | CAEGDGSGANVLTF | TGCGCGGAGGGGGACGGCTCTGGGGCCAACGTCCTGACTTTC
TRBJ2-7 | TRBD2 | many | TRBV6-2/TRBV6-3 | CASSYHWTSGTYEQYF | TGTGCCAGCAGTTACCATTGGACTAGCGGGACGTACGAGCAGTACTTC